This T cell receptor beta chain stems from a study of shared clonotypes between healthy human individuals. Overall study results and limits: Generally, naive subsets (rather than memory subsets) showed larger estimated richness.

On this clone itself: Its cognate antigen is unknown.

The protocol was immunoSEQ multiplex PCR, while the TCRdb copy is restricted to in-frame clones and leaves out a portion. The sample lists about a million clones; around 74% were seen once. Sequencing used memory CD4+ T cells sorted from blood. Subset indicated: CD45RA-negative fraction. The TCR was taken from a man aged 18 to 29 in good health.

This CDR3 reads CASSEGRGRALETQYF. Written as DNA, the CDR3 is TGTGCCAGCAGTGAGGGCCGAGGGAGGGCTCTGGAGACCCAGTACTTC. J is TRBJ2-5 and V is TRBV6-1; 7 bases line up with TRBD2. Trimming removed 3 bases from V and 5 bases from J; junction bases left unmatched: 12. This CDR3 is 16 amino acids long. Germline CDR1 and CDR2: MNHNS and SASEGT.